The 27 T cell receptor beta chains listed next were all sequenced from one sample in a study of blood T cell repertoires in COVID-19. TCRdb's copy holds only in-frame clones and misses some; the assay was immunoSEQ multiplex PCR. The repertoire holds a few hundred thousand clones, with 85% as singletons. Sequenced material: peripheral blood. These receptor sequences come from a man in his fifties who had recovered from COVID-19.

V gene TRBV12-3 or TRBV12-4 combines with J gene TRBJ1-1, with D uncertain. Trimming stripped 3 bases from V and 7 bases from J, with 6 bases between. This CDR3 contains 11 residues. CDR3 nucleotide sequence: TGTGCCAGCAGTTTGGTGAGTGAAGCTTTCTTT. Its translation is CASSLVSEAFF.

For the CDR3, the DNA is TGCAGCACAATGGGCGCGGGCACCGGGGAGCTGTTTTTT. Encoded protein: CSTMGAGTGELFF. The chain couples TRBV29-1 to TRBJ2-2, with D possibly TRBD2 on 5 matching bases. CDR3 length: 13 amino acids. Germline V gene sequence: CDR1 SQVTM, CDR2 ANQGSEA. Trimming cost V 8 bases and J 4 bases, with 14 bases left between them.

The gene calls are TRBV3-1 (or the pseudogene TRBV3-2) and TRBJ1-2; TRBD1 matches 9 bases. V shed 4 bases, J shed 6 bases, and the junction held 12 bases outside the gene matches. This CDR3 has 16 residues. Looked up from germline, CDR1 is LGHDT and CDR2 is YNNKEL (reference sequence). The CDR3 bases are TGTGCCAGCAGCCCGACGAACTCGGGACAGGGCCATGGCTACACCTTC. It is translated as CASSPTNSGQGHGYTF.

The chain joins TRBV11-3 to TRBJ2-1, with D unresolved. The V end was cut by 1 base, the J end by 4 bases, with 5 bases between. CDR3 length: 13 residues. CDR1 is SGHNT, CDR2 YENEEA, per germline. The CDR3, as DNA: TGTGCCAGCAGCTTAGTCCGGTACAATGAGCAGTTCTTC. Its translation is CASSLVRYNEQFF. The variable domain in full, completed from reference TRBV11-3 and TRBJ2-1, reads EAGVVQSPRYKIIEKKQPVAFWCNPISGHNTLYWYLQNLGQGPELLIRYENEEAVDDSQLPKDRFSAERLKGVDSTLKIQPAELGDSAVYLCASSLVRYNEQFFGPGTRLTVL.

The sample holds one count of this clone. The J gene is TRBJ2-2, the V gene TRBV18; D may be TRBD1 (6 bases). The V end lost 5 bases, the J end lost 4 bases, and 14 bases lay between the germline ends. CDR1 is KGHSH and CDR2 is LQKENI in the germline V gene. The CDR3 has 15 amino acids. This CDR3 is CASSTSQGITGELFF. The DNA for the CDR3 is TGTGCCAGCTCAACGTCGCAGGGGATCACCGGGGAGCTGTTTTTT.

J is TRBJ2-7 and V is TRBV7-2, with 8 bases identical to TRBD1. CDR1 is SGHTA, CDR2 FQGNSA, per germline. J gave up 2 bases and V 5 bases, and 8 bases lay outside the gene matches. This CDR3 comprises 15 residues. The CDR3 DNA follows: TGTGCCAGCAGCGGGGGGACAGGAGCACCCTACGAGCAGTACTTC. Its protein product is CASSGGTGAPYEQYF.

J is TRBJ2-1 and V is TRBV28; 7 nucleotides align to TRBD1. Germline assignment: CDR1 MDHEN and CDR2 SYDVKM. V gave up 6 bases and J gave up 2 bases; unmatched junction bases: 7. This CDR3 contains 15 residues. The CDR3 protein is CASRDNRGPYNEQFF. In nucleotides, the CDR3 is TGTGCCAGCAGGGATAACAGGGGTCCCTACAATGAGCAGTTCTTC.

This chain joins TRBV28 and TRBJ2-3, with D hard to call. In germline, CDR1 is MDHEN, CDR2 SYDVKM. With 2 bases removed from V and 10 bases from J, the gap between germline ends came to 13 bases. The CDR3 length is 13 residues. For the CDR3, the DNA is TGTGCCAGCAGTTTACCCCCGACACGGTCGCAGTATTTT. Translation gives CASSLPPTRSQYF. Based on the CDR3 plus reference TRBV28 and TRBJ2-3, the full variable domain is DVKVTQSSRYLVKRTGEKVFLECVQDMDHENMFWYRQDPGLGLRLIYFSYDVKMKEKGDIPEGYSVSREKKERFSLILESASTNQTSMYLCASSLPPTRSQYFGPGTRLTVL.

CDR3 amino acids: CASSLVVGAYETQYF. The CDR3 nucleotides read TGCGCCAGCAGCTTGGTCGTGGGAGCTTACGAGACCCAGTACTTC. The chain links TRBV5-1 to TRBJ2-5, with D maybe TRBD2 (5 bases). The germline V and J ends were trimmed by 0 bases and 5 bases, with 14 bases remaining between them. CDR3 length: 15 residues. Germline CDR1 is SGHRS and CDR2 is YFSETQ.

The V call is TRBV7-9, the J call TRBJ2-5, with TRBD1 matching 7 bases. Germline CDR1 and CDR2: SEHNR and FQNEAQ (reference sequence). This CDR3 has 18 amino acids. Unmatched junction bases numbered 15, after V lost 5 bases and J lost 0 bases. CDR3 sequence: CASSRTGVIPSYQETQYF. CDR3 nucleotides: TGTGCCAGCAGCCGAACAGGGGTCATACCCTCGTACCAAGAGACCCAGTACTTC.

The V gene is TRBV25-1, the J gene TRBJ2-5; TRBD2 aligns across 12 bases. Germline V gene sequence: CDR1 MGHDK, CDR2 SYGVNS. The CDR3 is 17 amino acids. The junction had 13 bases not matched to a gene; V was cut back by 2 bases and J by 9 bases. CDR3 region: CASSEQRTSGIRLAQYF. CDR3 DNA sequence: TGTGCCAGCAGTGAACAGAGGACTAGCGGGATTAGGTTGGCCCAGTACTTC.

The chain combines TRBV28 with TRBJ2-1; tentatively, D is TRBD2 (7 bases). The CDR3 sequence is 16 residues long. The V end lost 7 bases, the J end lost 0 bases, and 16 bases lay between the germline ends. The germline CDR1 and CDR2 sequences are MDHEN and SYDVKM. The CDR3 here is CASKIGGAHSYNEQFF. DNA for the CDR3: TGTGCCAGCAAAATAGGGGGGGCCCACTCCTACAATGAGCAGTTCTTC.

The CDR3 is CASSSRTGWVGNQPQHF. The CDR3, as DNA: TGTGCCAGCAGTTCTCGGACAGGCTGGGTTGGCAATCAGCCCCAGCATTTT. The genes are TRBV28 and TRBJ1-5; 7 bases fit TRBD1. J lost 2 bases, V lost 4 bases, and 11 bases had no gene match. Per the germline V gene, CDR1 is MDHEN and CDR2 is SYDVKM. CDR3 size: 17 residues.

This chain uses TRBV6-2 or TRBV6-3 with TRBJ2-4; TRBD2 agrees at 8 bases. Germline CDR1 and CDR2: MNHEY and SVGEGT. V lost 3 bases, J lost 8 bases, and 9 bases stayed unmatched. CDR3 length: 15 residues. This chain's CDR3 is CASSYAAGEVDIQYF. CDR3 nucleotide sequence: TGTGCCAGCAGTTATGCAGCGGGAGAGGTCGACATTCAGTACTTC.

The rearrangement joins TRBV7-9 to TRBJ2-3, with 12 bases that match TRBD2. Unmatched junction bases numbered 2, after V lost 5 bases and J lost 2 bases. The CDR3 contains 15 residues. CDR1 and CDR2 from the germline V gene are SEHNR and FQNEAQ (reference sequence). CDR3 residues: CASSRTSGNTDTQYF. The CDR3 bases are TGTGCCAGCAGCCGGACTAGCGGGAACACAGATACGCAGTATTTT.

The chain recombines TRBV28 with TRBJ1-3, with TRBD1 identical over 9 bases. From germline, CDR1 is MDHEN and CDR2 SYDVKM. This CDR3 region has 14 residues. Losses at the gene ends were 6 bases for V and 16 bases for J; bases not matched to a gene: 16. CDR3 DNA: TGTGCCAGCAGACCACCGGGACAGGGTTTTAAATTGTATTTT. Amino acids: CASRPPGQGFKLYF.

This clone was detected once. The chain has TRBV28 and TRBJ2-2; possibly TRBD1 for D (5 bases). CDR1 and CDR2 (germline): MDHEN, SYDVKM. Trimming cost V 2 bases and J 5 bases, with 12 bases left between them. The CDR3 covers 15 residues. CDR3 bases: TGTGCCAGCAGTTTAACGCAGGGTTGGACCGGGGAGCTGTTTTTT. It encodes CASSLTQGWTGELFF.

This clone was seen only a few times. The CDR3 here is CSVMGQGASETQYF. CDR3 DNA: TGCAGCGTAATGGGACAGGGGGCATCAGAGACCCAGTACTTC. This rearrangement joins TRBV29-1 to TRBJ2-5; TRBD1 agrees at 12 bases. The CDR3 length is 14 residues. Germline CDR1 reads SQVTM; CDR2 reads ANQGSEA. Unmatched junction bases numbered 6, after V lost 6 bases and J lost 4 bases.

The chain links TRBV4-1 to TRBJ2-7, with 7 bases identical to TRBD1. V lost 1 base to trimming and J lost 3 bases; unmatched junction nucleotides: 6. CDR3 length equals 15 residues. Germline V gene sequence: CDR1 MGHRA, CDR2 YSYEKL. CDR3 amino acids: CASSQGWPGGYEQYF. CDR3 DNA sequence: TGCGCCAGCAGCCAAGGTTGGCCAGGGGGCTACGAGCAGTACTTC.

This clone was observed a handful of times. The chain carries TRBV3-1 (or the pseudogene TRBV3-2) and TRBJ2-1; D uncertain. The CDR3 totals 13 residues. The germline CDR1 and CDR2 sequences are LGHDT and YNNKEL (reference sequence). Deletions cut 0 bases from V and 10 bases from J, with 10 bases between. The CDR3 loop reads CASSQELSDEQFF. The CDR3, as DNA: TGTGCCAGCAGCCAAGAGCTCAGCGACGAGCAGTTCTTC.

The J gene is TRBJ2-7, the V gene TRBV18, with a possible D match to TRBD1 (5 bases). CDR1 and CDR2 (germline): KGHSH, LQKENI. The CDR3 consists of 15 residues. With 3 bases removed from V and 3 bases from J, the gap between germline ends came to 15 bases. CDR3: CASSPYGDSYYEQYF. In nucleotides, the CDR3 is TGTGCCAGCTCACCGTACGGAGACAGTTACTACGAGCAGTACTTC.

The V call is TRBV4-1, the J call TRBJ2-1, with 8 bases aligning to TRBD1. The junction had 10 bases not matched to a gene; V was cut back by 4 bases and J by 8 bases. The germline gives CDR1 MGHRA, CDR2 YSYEKL. The CDR3 covers 15 residues. CDR3 region: CASSLTGQGSDEQFF. The CDR3 DNA sequence: TGCGCCAGCAGCCTGACAGGACAGGGATCGGATGAGCAGTTCTTC.

This chain links TRBV27 with TRBJ1-1; TRBD1 might be the D (6 bases). Germline loops: CDR1 MNHEY, CDR2 SMNVEV (reference sequence). The V gene lost 8 bases and the J gene lost 9 bases, with 22 bases spanning the gap. The CDR3 contains 14 residues. CDR3 nucleotide sequence: TGTGCCAGCTCGAGCTTATTAATAGGGGGACAAGCTTTCTTT. Translated, it gives CASSSLLIGGQAFF.

The J gene is TRBJ2-1, the V gene TRBV28; tentatively, D is TRBD2 (5 bases). The V gene's germline CDR1 is MDHEN and CDR2 SYDVKM. Deletions cut 2 bases from V and 8 bases from J, with 10 bases between. The CDR3 runs to 13 residues. The CDR3 nucleotides are TGTGCCAGCAGTTTAAGCGGTTTCGATGAGCAGTTCTTC. Translation: CASSLSGFDEQFF. The full variable domain, completed using reference TRBV28 and TRBJ2-1, is DVKVTQSSRYLVKRTGEKVFLECVQDMDHENMFWYRQDPGLGLRLIYFSYDVKMKEKGDIPEGYSVSREKKERFSLILESASTNQTSMYLCASSLSGFDEQFFGPGTRLTVL.

The chain couples TRBV18 to TRBJ2-5, with unresolved D. This CDR3 has 12 residues. Per germline, CDR1 KGHSH and CDR2 LQKENI. Deletions cut 3 bases from V and 4 bases from J, with 6 bases between. Here the CDR3 DNA reads TGTGCCAGCTCACCTTTCGGAGAGACCCAGTACTTC. It encodes CASSPFGETQYF.

The chain is built from TRBV24-1 and TRBJ1-2, with 9 bases fitting TRBD1. The germline V gene has CDR1 KGHDR and CDR2 SFDVKD. With 1 base clipped from V and 8 bases from J, the junction kept 7 bases outside the gene matches. There are 15 residues in the CDR3. The DNA of the CDR3 is TGTGCCACCAGTGATTTCCCACAGGGGGCAAAAGGCTACACCTTC. Translated: CATSDFPQGAKGYTF.

The chain has TRBV3-1 (or the pseudogene TRBV3-2) and TRBJ1-6, with TRBD1 as a possible D gene (6 bases). Germline CDR1 LGHDT, CDR2 YNNKEL (reference sequence). The CDR3 runs 15 residues. Between the trimmed V and J ends, which lost 1 base and 6 bases, there was a span of 10 bases. CDR3 protein: CASSQGYRVNSPLHF. The DNA of the CDR3 is TGTGCCAGCAGCCAAGGATACAGGGTTAATTCACCCCTCCACTTT.